Below are 20 T cell receptor beta chains sequenced from a single sample in a study of blood T cell repertoires in COVID-19. The protocol was immunoSEQ multiplex PCR, while the TCRdb copy is restricted to in-frame clones and leaves out a portion. This table holds some 87,000 clones, 70% to 85% found once. Input material: peripheral blood. All receptors derive from a human donor in a cohort sampled during active COVID-19.

This clone was detected a few times. The chain links TRBV19 to TRBJ2-7, with D possibly matching TRBD1 (6 bases). There are 14 residues in the CDR3. The V gene lost 4 bases and the J gene lost 0 bases, with 10 bases spanning the gap. Germline loops: CDR1 LNHDA, CDR2 SQIVND (reference sequence). The CDR3 DNA reads as TGTGCCAGTAGTACGTGGACAGCCTCCTACGAGCAGTACTTC. Translated, it gives CASSTWTASYEQYF.

As to this clone: The CDR3 does not close with the conserved phenylalanine or tryptophan, likely indicating a read error. No DNA is shown, since the ends of the CDR3 on it are uncertain; the CDR3 is the one TCRdb lists. The J gene is TRBJ2-7, the V gene TRBV15; the tabulated D call, TRBD1, remains unverified against the DNA. The CDR3 contains 13 residues when both ends are counted. Per the germline V gene, CDR1 is LNHNV and CDR2 is YYDKDF (reference sequence). The CDR3 reads CATSRDRPLTEVL.

This chain uses TRBV27 with TRBJ2-5, with D possibly matching TRBD2 (5 bases). The germline V and J ends were trimmed by 5 bases and 1 base, with 11 bases remaining between them. This CDR3 region has 14 residues. CDR1 is MNHEY, CDR2 SMNVEV, per germline (reference sequence). CDR3 loop: CASSRPGIQETQYF. Here the CDR3 DNA reads TGTGCCAGCAGTCGGCCGGGGATCCAAGAGACCCAGTACTTC.

This sequence joins TRBV5-5 and TRBJ2-4, with TRBD1 identical over 7 bases. CDR1 is SGHKS, CDR2 YYEKEE, per germline (reference sequence). This CDR3 comprises 13 residues. Losses at the gene ends were 3 bases for V and 9 bases for J; bases not matched to a gene: 6. The CDR3 sequence: CASSWDSLGIQYF. The DNA for the CDR3 is TGTGCCAGCAGCTGGGACAGTCTAGGCATTCAGTACTTC.

This rearrangement joins TRBV10-1 to TRBJ2-2, with D unclear. Trimming left V 0 bases short and J 5 bases short, with 16 bases between. The CDR3 loop spans 17 amino acids. CDR1 is WNHNN, CDR2 SYGVQD, per germline (reference sequence). CDR3: CASSESTRLNGTGELFF. The CDR3 coding sequence is TGCGCCAGCAGTGAGTCGACTCGGCTAAACGGAACCGGGGAGCTGTTTTTT.

The rearrangement uses TRBV3-1 (or the pseudogene TRBV3-2) and TRBJ1-5; 9 nucleotides align to TRBD1. J was trimmed by 0 bases and V by 3 bases; bases with no gene match: 12. Germline CDR1 LGHDT, CDR2 YNNKEL (reference sequence). The CDR3 totals 19 residues. The CDR3 is CASSHATGGNPFSNQPQHF. The CDR3 coding sequence is TGTGCCAGCAGCCATGCCACAGGGGGCAATCCCTTTAGCAATCAGCCCCAGCATTTT.

The rearrangement links TRBV28 to TRBJ1-5; 7 nucleotides match TRBD1. The CDR3 sequence is 17 residues long. V lost 8 bases, J lost 7 bases, and 20 bases stayed unmatched. CDR1 and CDR2 (germline): MDHEN, SYDVKM. The CDR3 here is CASVWAGTEGNGQPQHF. The CDR3 nucleotides read TGTGCCAGCGTCTGGGCCGGGACAGAGGGCAACGGGCAGCCCCAGCATTTT.

The chain carries TRBV5-1 and TRBJ2-7, with 10 bases identical to TRBD1. V shed 4 bases, J shed 0 bases, and the junction held 4 bases outside the gene matches. Germline V gene data show CDR1 as SGHRS and CDR2 as YFSETQ. There are 15 residues in the CDR3. CDR3 sequence: CASSAGQGNSYEQYF. DNA of the CDR3: TGCGCCAGCAGCGCGGGACAGGGGAACTCCTACGAGCAGTACTTC.

This clone was observed once. V is TRBV4-3 and J is TRBJ2-3; 11 nucleotides align to TRBD2. The CDR3 consists of 19 residues. The J segment lost 0 bases and the V segment lost 0 bases, leaving 8 bases of the junction unmatched. Germline V gives CDR1 LGHNA, CDR2 YSLEER. In DNA, the CDR3 is TGCGCCAGCAGCCAAGATGGGCTAGCGGGGGGCGGGAGCACAGATACGCAGTATTTT. This translates into CASSQDGLAGGGSTDTQYF.

The chain joins TRBV28 to TRBJ2-7, with D possibly being TRBD1 (6 bases). The CDR3 is 13 amino acids. The germline V gene has CDR1 MDHEN and CDR2 SYDVKM. V dropped 5 bases and J dropped 5 bases, with 13 bases sitting between them. CDR3 sequence: CASSNRDTHEQYF. The CDR3 region has the DNA TGTGCCAGCAGTAACCGGGACACCCACGAGCAGTACTTC.

The rearrangement links TRBV20-1 to TRBJ1-1, with a possible D match to TRBD1 (5 bases). Germline values: CDR1 DFQATT, CDR2 SNEGSKA (reference sequence). This CDR3 is built from 11 residues. Trimming pared 5 bases from V and 9 bases from J, leaving 13 bases between. The CDR3 region has the DNA TGCAGTGCTCCGATTCAGGGTAAAGCTTTCTTT. As protein: CSAPIQGKAFF.

This clone occurred a few times. J is TRBJ1-1 and V is TRBV5-4; TRBD1 matches 11 bases. CDR1 is SGHNT, CDR2 YYREEE, per germline (reference sequence). V lost 0 bases, J lost 5 bases, and 6 bases stayed unmatched. The CDR3 runs to 16 residues. CDR3 sequence (DNA): TGTGCCAGCAGCTTGGCTGGACAGGGGGCGAGGACTGAAGCTTTCTTT. Translation gives CASSLAGQGARTEAFF.

The V and J genes are TRBV12-3 or TRBV12-4 and TRBJ2-2; unclear D gene. The V end was cut by 4 bases, the J end by 5 bases, with 8 bases between. The CDR3 totals 13 residues. The DNA for the CDR3 is TGTGCCAGCAGTTCATGGCAAACCGGGGAGCTGTTTTTT. It translates to CASSSWQTGELFF.

The chain is built from TRBV3-1 (or the pseudogene TRBV3-2) and TRBJ1-6, with a possible D match to TRBD1 (6 bases). Germline CDR1 is LGHDT and CDR2 is YNNKEL (reference sequence). The CDR3 runs to 16 residues. Trimming removed 1 base at V and 9 bases at J, with 16 bases between. In DNA form, the CDR3 reads TGTGCCAGCAGCCAAGTCCGGGTCAGGGGTAGTTCACCCCTCCACTTT. Residues: CASSQVRVRGSSPLHF.

This clone was seen only once. The V gene is TRBV15, the J gene TRBJ1-2, with 11 bases fitting TRBD1. The trim removed 6 bases at V and 4 bases at J, leaving 1 base unmatched. This CDR3 has 13 residues. Germline lookup yields CDR1 LNHNV and CDR2 YYDKDF (reference sequence). CDR3 nucleotides: TGTGCCACCAGGGGACAGGGGGGCTATGGCTACACCTTC. Amino acids: CATRGQGGYGYTF.

The chain employs TRBV10-1 and TRBJ2-7; D gene unclear. Germline V gene data show CDR1 as WNHNN and CDR2 as SYGVQD (reference sequence). Trimming pared 7 bases from V and 5 bases from J, leaving 15 bases between. This CDR3 comprises 13 residues. CDR3 region: CASKGLEKDEQYF. CDR3 in DNA: TGCGCCAGCAAAGGCCTAGAAAAGGACGAGCAGTACTTC.

V gene TRBV6-5 combines with J gene TRBJ1-2; TRBD1 might be the D (5 bases). Germline V gives CDR1 MNHEY, CDR2 SVGAGI. This CDR3 contains 13 residues. Trimming pared 4 bases from V and 1 base from J, leaving 7 bases between. This CDR3 reads CASSFRVNYGYTF. CDR3 DNA sequence: TGTGCCAGCAGTTTCAGGGTTAACTATGGCTACACCTTC.

V usage is TRBV24-1 and J usage is TRBJ1-3, with a tentative D call TRBD1 (6 bases). Germline V gene data show CDR1 as KGHDR and CDR2 as SFDVKD. The CDR3 loop spans 17 amino acids. Trimming shortened V by 2 bases and J by 3 bases, and 16 bases separated the two germline ends. The CDR3 coding sequence is TGTGCCACCAGTGATTCTCGAGGGGGGGCTGGTGGAAACACCATATATTTT. Translated: CATSDSRGGAGGNTIYF.

This chain links TRBV18 with TRBJ1-5; a possible D gene is TRBD1 (6 bases). Germline CDR1 and CDR2: KGHSH and LQKENI. The CDR3 has 15 residues. V lost 4 bases and J lost 6, with 16 bases in between. This CDR3 reads CASSQGRDKTQPQHF. CDR3 sequence (DNA): TGTGCCAGCTCACAGGGCCGGGACAAAACTCAGCCCCAGCATTTT. Based on the CDR3 plus reference TRBV18 and TRBJ1-5, the full variable domain is NAGVMQNPRHLVRRRGQEARLRCSPMKGHSHVYWYRQLPEEGLKFMVYLQKENIIDESGMPKERFSAEFPKEGPSILRIQQVVRGDSAAYFCASSQGRDKTQPQHFGDGTRLSIL.

The chain is built from TRBV7-6 and TRBJ2-1; 7 bases are shared with TRBD2. From germline, CDR1 is SGHVS and CDR2 FNYEAQ. V lost 3 bases and J lost 14; bases outside the gene matches: 4. The CDR3 is made up of 11 amino acids. The CDR3 region is CASSFREAKFF. Written as DNA, the CDR3 is TGTGCCAGCAGCTTCCGGGAGGCAAAGTTCTTC.